This record concerns one T cell receptor (beta chain) sequence. This sample is drawn from a study of blood T cell repertoires in COVID-19. Study at large: Sites in the United States, Italy and Spain provided acute and convalescent COVID-19 samples. Nucleic acid was either cDNA or gDNA, and it came from T cells, B-cell-depleted T cells, or PBMCs.

Per germline, CDR1 SGDLS and CDR2 YYNGEE. This CDR3 has 17 residues. Losses at the gene ends were 0 bases for V and 1 base for J; bases not matched to a gene: 7. As originally analysed: By means of reference gene primer amplification, nucleated cell counts were estimated. The assay was immunoSEQ multiplex PCR, and TCRdb's table has in-frame clones only and misses some. V and J calls and clone size are copied from that table; D and trimming were computed from the DNA. The table has 60,000 to 85,000 clones, 70% to 90% seen once. This TCR derives from a woman of 80 years or more with active or convalescent COVID-19. Sample: peripheral blood. The chain combines TRBV9 with TRBJ1-3, with 7 nucleotides matching TRBD1. CDR3 nucleotide sequence: TGTGCCAGCAGCGTAGGACGGGACAGCCTTTCTGGAAACACCATATATTTT. This codes for CASSVGRDSLSGNTIYF.